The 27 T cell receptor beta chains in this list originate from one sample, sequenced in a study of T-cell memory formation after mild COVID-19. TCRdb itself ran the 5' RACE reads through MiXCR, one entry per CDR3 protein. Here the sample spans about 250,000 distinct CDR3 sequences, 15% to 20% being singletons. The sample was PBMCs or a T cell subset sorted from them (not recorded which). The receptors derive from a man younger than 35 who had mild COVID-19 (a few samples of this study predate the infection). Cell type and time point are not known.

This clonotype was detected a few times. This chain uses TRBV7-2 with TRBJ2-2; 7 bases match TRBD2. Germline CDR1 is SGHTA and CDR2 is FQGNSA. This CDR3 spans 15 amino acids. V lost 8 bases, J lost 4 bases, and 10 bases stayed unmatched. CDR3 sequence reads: CASGRTRIGTGELFF. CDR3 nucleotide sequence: TGTGCCAGCGGTCGGACTAGGATCGGCACCGGGGAGCTGTTTTTT.

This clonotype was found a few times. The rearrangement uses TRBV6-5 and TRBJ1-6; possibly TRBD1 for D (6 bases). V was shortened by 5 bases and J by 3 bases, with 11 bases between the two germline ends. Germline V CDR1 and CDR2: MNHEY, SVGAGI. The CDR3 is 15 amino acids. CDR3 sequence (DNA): TGTGCCAGCAGTAGACAGGACAGCTATAATTCACCCCTCCACTTT. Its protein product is CASSRQDSYNSPLHF.

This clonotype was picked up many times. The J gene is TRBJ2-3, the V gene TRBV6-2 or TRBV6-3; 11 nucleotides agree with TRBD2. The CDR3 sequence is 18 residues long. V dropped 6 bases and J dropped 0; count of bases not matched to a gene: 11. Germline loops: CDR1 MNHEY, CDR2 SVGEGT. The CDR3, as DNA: TGTGCCAGCAGCTTTACAACTAGCGGGGGCCAAAGCACAGATACGCAGTATTTT. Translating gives CASSFTTSGGQSTDTQYF.

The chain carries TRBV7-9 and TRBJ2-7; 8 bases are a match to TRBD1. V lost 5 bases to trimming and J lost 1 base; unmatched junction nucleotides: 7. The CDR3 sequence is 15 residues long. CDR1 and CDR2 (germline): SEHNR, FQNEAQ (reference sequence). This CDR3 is CASSPGDRSSYEQYF. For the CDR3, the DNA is TGTGCCAGCAGCCCCGGGGACAGGTCGTCCTACGAGCAGTACTTC. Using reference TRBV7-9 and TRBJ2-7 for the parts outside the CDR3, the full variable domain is DTGVSQNPRHKITKRGQNVTFRCDPISEHNRLYWYRQTLGQGPEFLTYFQNEAQLEKSRLLSDRFSAERPKGSFSTLEIQRTEQGDSAMYLCASSPGDRSSYEQYFGPGTRLTVT.

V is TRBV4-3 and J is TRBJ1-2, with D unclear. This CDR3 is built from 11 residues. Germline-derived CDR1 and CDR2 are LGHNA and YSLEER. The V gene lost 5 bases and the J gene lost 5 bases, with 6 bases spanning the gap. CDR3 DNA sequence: TGCGCCAGCAGCTCCCTTTATGGCTACACCTTC. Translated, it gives CASSSLYGYTF.

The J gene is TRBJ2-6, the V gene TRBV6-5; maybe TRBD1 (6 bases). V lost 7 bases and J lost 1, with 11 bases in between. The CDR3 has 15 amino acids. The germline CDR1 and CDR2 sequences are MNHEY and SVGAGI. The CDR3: CASTETGSGANVLTF. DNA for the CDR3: TGTGCCAGCACCGAAACAGGGTCTGGGGCCAACGTCCTGACTTTC.

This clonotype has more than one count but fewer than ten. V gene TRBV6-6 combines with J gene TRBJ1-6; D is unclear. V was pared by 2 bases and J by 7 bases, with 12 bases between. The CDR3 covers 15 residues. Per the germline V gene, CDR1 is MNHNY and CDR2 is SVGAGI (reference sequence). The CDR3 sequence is CASSYTTVVNSPLHF. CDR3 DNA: TGTGCCAGCAGTTACACGACGGTTGTGAATTCACCCCTCCACTTT.

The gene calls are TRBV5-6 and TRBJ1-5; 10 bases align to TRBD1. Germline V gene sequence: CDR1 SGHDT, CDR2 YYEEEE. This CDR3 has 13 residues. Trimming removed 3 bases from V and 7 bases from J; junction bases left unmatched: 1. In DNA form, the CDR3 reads TGTGCCAGCAGCTGGGACAGGGGACAGCCCCAGCATTTT. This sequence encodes CASSWDRGQPQHF.

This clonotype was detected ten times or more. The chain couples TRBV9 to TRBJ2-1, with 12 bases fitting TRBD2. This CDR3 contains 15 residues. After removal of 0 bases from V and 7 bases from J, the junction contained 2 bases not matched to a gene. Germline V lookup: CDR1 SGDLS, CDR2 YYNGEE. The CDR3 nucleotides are TGTGCCAGCAGCGTAGGCGGGACTAGCGGGAATGAGCAGTTCTTC. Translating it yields CASSVGGTSGNEQFF.

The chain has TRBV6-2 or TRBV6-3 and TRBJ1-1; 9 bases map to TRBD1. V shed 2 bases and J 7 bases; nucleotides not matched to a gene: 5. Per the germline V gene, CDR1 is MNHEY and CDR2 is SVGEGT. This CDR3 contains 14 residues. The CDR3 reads CASSYPGQGIEAFF. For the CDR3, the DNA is TGTGCCAGCAGTTACCCGGGACAGGGAATTGAAGCTTTCTTT.

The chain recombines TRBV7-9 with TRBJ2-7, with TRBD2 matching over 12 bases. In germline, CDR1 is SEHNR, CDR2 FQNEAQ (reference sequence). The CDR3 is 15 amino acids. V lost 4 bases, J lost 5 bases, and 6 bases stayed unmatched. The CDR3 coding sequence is TGTGCCAGCAGCTGGACTAGCGGGGACCCCCACGAGCAGTACGTC. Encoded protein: CASSWTSGDPHEQYV.

The CDR3 DNA reads as TGCGCCAGCAGTTCCCAGGGAGGTCGTCAGGCGCACTACGAGCAGTACTTC. This translates into CASSSQGGRQAHYEQYF. This chain joins TRBV5-1 and TRBJ2-7; maybe TRBD2 (6 bases). The V end was cut by 5 bases, the J end by 3 bases, with 24 bases between. In germline, CDR1 is SGHRS, CDR2 YFSETQ. The CDR3 has 17 amino acids.

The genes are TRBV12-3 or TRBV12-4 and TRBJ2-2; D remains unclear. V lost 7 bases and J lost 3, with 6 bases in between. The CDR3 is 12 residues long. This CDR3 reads CASIRYTGELFF. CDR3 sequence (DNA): TGTGCCAGCATTAGGTACACCGGGGAGCTGTTTTTT.

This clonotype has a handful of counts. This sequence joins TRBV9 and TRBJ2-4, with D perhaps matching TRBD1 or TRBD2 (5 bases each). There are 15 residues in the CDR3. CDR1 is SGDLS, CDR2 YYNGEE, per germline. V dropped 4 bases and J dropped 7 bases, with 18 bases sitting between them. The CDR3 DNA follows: TGTGCCAGCAGCCTCTTCGGGACCGTGACTAACATTCAGTACTTC. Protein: CASSLFGTVTNIQYF.

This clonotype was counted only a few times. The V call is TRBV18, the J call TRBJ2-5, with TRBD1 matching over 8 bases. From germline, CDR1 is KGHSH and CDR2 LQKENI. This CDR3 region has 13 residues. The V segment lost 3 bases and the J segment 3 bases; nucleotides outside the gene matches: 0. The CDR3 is CASSPTGEETQYF. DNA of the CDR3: TGTGCCAGCTCACCGACAGGGGAAGAGACCCAGTACTTC.

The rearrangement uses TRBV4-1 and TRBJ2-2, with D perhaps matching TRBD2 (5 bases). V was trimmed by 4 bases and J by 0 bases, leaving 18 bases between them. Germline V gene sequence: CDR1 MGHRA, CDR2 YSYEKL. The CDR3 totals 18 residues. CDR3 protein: CASSRTRELGTNTGELFF. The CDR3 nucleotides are TGCGCCAGCAGCCGGACCCGGGAATTGGGTACGAACACCGGGGAGCTGTTTTTT.

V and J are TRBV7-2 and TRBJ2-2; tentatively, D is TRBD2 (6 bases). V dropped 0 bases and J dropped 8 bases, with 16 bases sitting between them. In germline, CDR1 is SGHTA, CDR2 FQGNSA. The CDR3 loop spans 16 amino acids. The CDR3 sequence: CASSLAGRTSGGELFF. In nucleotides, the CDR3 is TGTGCCAGCAGCTTAGCGGGTAGAACCAGCGGGGGGGAGCTGTTTTTT.

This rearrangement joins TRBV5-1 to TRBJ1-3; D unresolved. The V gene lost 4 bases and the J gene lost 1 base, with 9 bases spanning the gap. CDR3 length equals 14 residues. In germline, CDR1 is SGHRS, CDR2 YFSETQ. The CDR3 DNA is TGCGCCAGCAGCACCGACATATCTGGAAACACCATATATTTT. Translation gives CASSTDISGNTIYF. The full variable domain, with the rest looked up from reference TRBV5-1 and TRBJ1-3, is KAGVTQTPRYLIKTRGQQVTLSCSPISGHRSVSWYQQTPGQGLQFLFEYFSETQRNKGNFPGRFSGRQFSNSRSEMNVSTLELGDSALYLCASSTDISGNTIYFGEGSWLTVV.

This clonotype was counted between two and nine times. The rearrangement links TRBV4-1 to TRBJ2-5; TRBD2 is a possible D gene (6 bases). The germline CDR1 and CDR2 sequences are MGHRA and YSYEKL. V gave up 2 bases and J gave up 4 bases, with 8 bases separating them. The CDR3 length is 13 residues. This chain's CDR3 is CASSQWRGETQYF. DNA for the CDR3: TGCGCCAGCAGCCAATGGAGGGGAGAGACCCAGTACTTC.

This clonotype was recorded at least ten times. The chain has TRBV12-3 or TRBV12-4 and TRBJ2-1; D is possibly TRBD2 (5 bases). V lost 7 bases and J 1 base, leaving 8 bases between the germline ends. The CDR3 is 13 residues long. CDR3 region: CASTRDSYNEQFF. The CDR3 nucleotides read TGTGCCAGCACCCGGGATTCCTACAATGAGCAGTTCTTC.

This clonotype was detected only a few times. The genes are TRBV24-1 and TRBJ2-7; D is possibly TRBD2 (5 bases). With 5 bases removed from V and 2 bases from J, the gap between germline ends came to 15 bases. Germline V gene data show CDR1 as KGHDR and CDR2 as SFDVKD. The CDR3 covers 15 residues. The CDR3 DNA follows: TGTGCCACCAGTGGAATGGACTGTGAACCCTACGAGCAGTACGTC. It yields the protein CATSGMDCEPYEQYV.

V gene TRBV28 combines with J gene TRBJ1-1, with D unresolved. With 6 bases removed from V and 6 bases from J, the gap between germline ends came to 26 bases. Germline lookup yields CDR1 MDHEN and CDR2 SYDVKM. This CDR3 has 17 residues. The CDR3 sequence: CASSRSLGPAGGAEAFF. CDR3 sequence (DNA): TGTGCCAGCAGCCGATCTCTGGGCCCCGCTGGCGGGGCTGAAGCTTTCTTT.

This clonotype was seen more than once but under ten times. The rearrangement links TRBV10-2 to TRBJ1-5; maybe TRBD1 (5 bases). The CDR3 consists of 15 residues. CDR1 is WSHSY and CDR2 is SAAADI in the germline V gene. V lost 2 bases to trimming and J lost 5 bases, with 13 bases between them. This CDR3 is CASSEIRRGHQPQHF. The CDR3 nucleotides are TGCGCCAGCAGTGAGATTAGGCGGGGACATCAGCCCCAGCATTTT.

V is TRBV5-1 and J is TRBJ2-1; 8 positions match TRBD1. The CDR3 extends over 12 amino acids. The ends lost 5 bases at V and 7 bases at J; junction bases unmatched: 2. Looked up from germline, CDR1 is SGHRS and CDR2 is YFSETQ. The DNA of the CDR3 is TGCGCCAGCAGGGACAGGGAAAATGAGCAGTTCTTC. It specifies CASRDRENEQFF.

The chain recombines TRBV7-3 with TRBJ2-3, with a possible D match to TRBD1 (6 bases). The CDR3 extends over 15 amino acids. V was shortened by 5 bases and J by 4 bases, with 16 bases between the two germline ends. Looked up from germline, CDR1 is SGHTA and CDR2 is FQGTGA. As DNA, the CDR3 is TGTGCCAGCAGCCCGGACGGGCAGGGGTCAGATACGCAGTATTTT. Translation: CASSPDGQGSDTQYF. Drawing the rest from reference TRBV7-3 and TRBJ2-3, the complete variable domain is GAGVSQTPSNKVTEKGKYVELRCDPISGHTALYWYRQSLGQGPEFLIYFQGTGAADDSGLPNDRFFAVRPEGSVSTLKIQRTERGDSAVYLCASSPDGQGSDTQYFGPGTRLTVL.

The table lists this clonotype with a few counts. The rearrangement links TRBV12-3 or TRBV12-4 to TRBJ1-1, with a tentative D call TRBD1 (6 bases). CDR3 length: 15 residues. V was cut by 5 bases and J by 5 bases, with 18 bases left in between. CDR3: CASSPTGGWRTEAFF. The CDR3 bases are TGTGCCAGCAGTCCCACGGGGGGCTGGCGGACTGAAGCTTTCTTT.

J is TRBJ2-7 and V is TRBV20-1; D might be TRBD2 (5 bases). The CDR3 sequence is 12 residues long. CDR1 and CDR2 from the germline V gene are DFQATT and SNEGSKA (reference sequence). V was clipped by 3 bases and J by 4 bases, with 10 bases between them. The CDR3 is CSASPGLYEQYV. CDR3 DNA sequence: TGCAGTGCTAGCCCTGGACTTTACGAGCAGTACGTC.